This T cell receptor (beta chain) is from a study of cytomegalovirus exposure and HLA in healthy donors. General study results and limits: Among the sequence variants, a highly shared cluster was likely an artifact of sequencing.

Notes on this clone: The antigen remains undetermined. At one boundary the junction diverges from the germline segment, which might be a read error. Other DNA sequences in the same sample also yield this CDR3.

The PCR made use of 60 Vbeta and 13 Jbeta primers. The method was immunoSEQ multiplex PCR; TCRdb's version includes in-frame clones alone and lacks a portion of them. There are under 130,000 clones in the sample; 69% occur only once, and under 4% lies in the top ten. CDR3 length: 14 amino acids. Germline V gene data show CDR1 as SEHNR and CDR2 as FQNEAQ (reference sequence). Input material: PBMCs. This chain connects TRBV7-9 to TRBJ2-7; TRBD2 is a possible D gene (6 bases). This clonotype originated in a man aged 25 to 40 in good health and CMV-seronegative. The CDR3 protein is CASSRPGESYEQYF. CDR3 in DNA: TGCGCCAGCAGCCGTCCGGGGGAATCCTACGAGCAGTACTTC.